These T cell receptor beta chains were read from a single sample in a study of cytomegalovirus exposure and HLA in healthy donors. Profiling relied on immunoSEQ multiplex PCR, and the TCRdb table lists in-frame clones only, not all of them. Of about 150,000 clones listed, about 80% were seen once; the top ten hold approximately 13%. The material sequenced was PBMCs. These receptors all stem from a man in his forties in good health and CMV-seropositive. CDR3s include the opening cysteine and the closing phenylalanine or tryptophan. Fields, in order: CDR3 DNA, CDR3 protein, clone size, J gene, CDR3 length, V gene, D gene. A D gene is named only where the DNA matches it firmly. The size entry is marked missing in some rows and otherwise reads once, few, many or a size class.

TGTGCCAGCAGCGTAGGGGCAGGGAACACCGGGGAGCTGTTTTTT	CASSVGAGNTGELFF	few	TRBJ2-2	15	TRBV9	.
TGTGCCACCAGCATCGGTTTGTCGAATGAGCAGTTCTTC	CATSIGLSNEQFF	.	TRBJ2-1	13	TRBV15	.
TGTGCCAGCAGTGCCTCATACTCTGGGGCCAACGTCCTGACTTTC	CASSASYSGANVLTF	.	TRBJ2-6	15	TRBV6-4	.
TGTGCCAGCAGTGAATGGCAGGGGTCCTACGAGCAGTACTTC	CASSEWQGSYEQYF	.	TRBJ2-7	14	TRBV2	.
TGTGCCAGCAGCTTAGCAGCCCGCGGGAGGAATTATGAGCAGTTCTTC	CASSLAARGRNYEQFF	.	TRBJ2-1	16	TRBV7-2	TRBD2
TGTGCCAGCAATCTGGGCCAGGGGGCGGCCGGGGAGCTGTTTTTT	CASNLGQGAAGELFF	.	TRBJ2-2	15	TRBV6-1	TRBD1
TGTGCCAGCAGCTTGGCTAACTCTGGGGCCAACGGCCTGACTTTC	CASSLANSGANGLTF	few	TRBJ2-6	15	TRBV5-4	.
TGTGCCAGCAGCTTAGGGACAGGGGGCCGCGCTTTCTTT	CASSLGTGGRAFF	.	TRBJ1-1	13	TRBV11-1	TRBD1
TGTGCCAGCAGTTCCCAGGGGGCGCGGGGGCAGTACTTC	CASSSQGARGQYF	once	TRBJ2-7	13	TRBV6-5	TRBD1
TGTGCCAGCAGCCCCGACAAGGGGAGGTTCTATGGCTACACCTTC	CASSPDKGRFYGYTF	.	TRBJ1-2	15	TRBV7-9	.
TGCGCCAGCCGGGGCCAAGAGACCCAGTACTTC	CASRGQETQYF	.	TRBJ2-5	11	TRBV5-1	.
TGTGCCTGGACTCCCCAGAGCGGGACTCAGTTCTTC	CAWTPQSGTQFF	.	TRBJ2-1	12	TRBV30	TRBD2
TGCGCCAGCAGCCAAGATACTGGCCGCAGCGCCCGTGTGTACAATGAGCAGTTCTTC	CASSQDTGRSARVYNEQFF	.	TRBJ2-1	19	TRBV4-1	.
TGTGCCAGCAGACCTGACAGGACCCTACTCTACGAGCAGTACTTC	CASRPDRTLLYEQYF	.	TRBJ2-7	15	TRBV2	.
TGTGCCAGCAAAGACTACACAGATACGCAGTATTTT	CASKDYTDTQYF	.	TRBJ2-3	12	TRBV2	.
TGCGCCAGCAGGTCGGGACAGCATAACACTGAAGCTTTCTTT	CASRSGQHNTEAFF	.	TRBJ1-1	14	TRBV5-1	TRBD1
TGTGCCAGTACATCCTCCGATCAGCCCCAGCATTTT	CASTSSDQPQHF	few	TRBJ1-5	12	TRBV7-9	.
TGTGCCAGTAGCGGCGGAGGGGGGGCATCCTATGGCTACACCTTC	CASSGGGGASYGYTF	.	TRBJ1-2	15	TRBV19	.
TGCGCCAGCAGCCAAGATCGGGCCCGAGGGAGCACCACAGATACGCAGTATTTT	CASSQDRARGSTTDTQYF	.	TRBJ2-3	18	TRBV4-3	.
TGTGCCAGCAGCTTAAACGGAGTCACCACAGATACGCAGTATTTT	CASSLNGVTTDTQYF	few	TRBJ2-3	15	TRBV5-5	.
TGTGCCAGCAGCCCCGGGGGTAGCGGATACAATGAGCAGTTCTTC	CASSPGGSGYNEQFF	.	TRBJ2-1	15	TRBV7-9	.
TGTGCCAGCAGCTTGGGGACAGGGGAGTTCGGAAACACCATATATTTT	CASSLGTGEFGNTIYF	.	TRBJ1-3	16	TRBV5-4	TRBD1
TGTGCCAGCAGCTTAATTCTCAGACAGGGAAACCAAGAGACCCAGTACTTC	CASSLILRQGNQETQYF	.	TRBJ2-5	17	TRBV7-6	TRBD1
TGCAGCGTTCCCCGGGGGACTGAAGCTTTCTTT	CSVPRGTEAFF	.	TRBJ1-1	11	TRBV29-1	.
TGTGCCAGCAGTTCCCTGGGTAGCGGGCTTACAGATACGCAGTATTTT	CASSSLGSGLTDTQYF	.	TRBJ2-3	16	TRBV28	TRBD2
TGCGCCAGCAGCTCACGTGCGGGAGTTCAAGATACGCAGTATTTT	CASSSRAGVQDTQYF	.	TRBJ2-3	15	TRBV5-1	TRBD2
TGTGCCAGCAGCTTAGCATTATTCGTCACAGATACGCAGTATTTT	CASSLALFVTDTQYF	.	TRBJ2-3	15	TRBV7-2	.
TGTGCCAGTCAGACTAGCTCCTACGAGCAGTACTTC	CASQTSSYEQYF	.	TRBJ2-7	12	TRBV6-5	.
TGTGCCAGCAGCCTACGAGAGGGGGTTCCCAACACCGGGGAGCTGTTTTTT	CASSLREGVPNTGELFF	.	TRBJ2-2	17	TRBV9	.
TGCGCCAGCAGCTTCCGCGTGACAGGTTTGGCCTACGAGCAGTACTTC	CASSFRVTGLAYEQYF	.	TRBJ2-7	16	TRBV5-1	.
TGTGCCTGGAGTTCTAAGGGGGACAGTCAGTACTTC	CAWSSKGDSQYF	.	TRBJ2-4	12	TRBV30	TRBD1
TGTGCCACCAGCATCCTGGCGGGGACAGGTTCTGAAGAGCAGTACTTC	CATSILAGTGSEEQYF	.	TRBJ2-7	16	TRBV15	TRBD1
TGTGCCAGCAGCGCGTTGGATACGCAGTATTTT	CASSALDTQYF	.	TRBJ2-3	11	TRBV27	.
TGCGCCAGCAGCTCCGACCCTCGTCTAGCGGGAGGATACGAGCAGTACTTC	CASSSDPRLAGGYEQYF	.	TRBJ2-7	17	TRBV5-1	TRBD2
TGTGCCAGCTCACTGGACAGGGTTGCGGCTGAAGCTTTCTTT	CASSLDRVAAEAFF	.	TRBJ1-1	14	TRBV18	TRBD1
TGTGCCAGCGGACTCGGGACTAGTTACAATGAGCAGTTCTTC	CASGLGTSYNEQFF	.	TRBJ2-1	14	TRBV7-9	TRBD2
TGTGCCAGTAGTATACCACCGGGGAACACTAACTATGGCTACACCTTC	CASSIPPGNTNYGYTF	.	TRBJ1-2	16	TRBV19	.
TGCGCCAGCAGCCAAGGAAGAGAAAATGAAAAACTGTTTTTT	CASSQGRENEKLFF	.	TRBJ1-4	14	TRBV4-3	.
TGTGCCAGCAGCCGGACAGGGGCGAATGAAAAACTGTTTTTT	CASSRTGANEKLFF	few	TRBJ1-4	14	TRBV14	TRBD1
TGTGCCAGCAGTACAGGGGAGAGGTGGACCGGGGAGCTGTTTTTT	CASSTGERWTGELFF	.	TRBJ2-2	15	TRBV27	TRBD1
TGTGCCAGCAGCCCATTACAGGGGGCCGCGAATGGCTACACCTTC	CASSPLQGAANGYTF	.	TRBJ1-2	15	TRBV9	TRBD1
TGTGCCAGCCTGGAGCGCTACTACAATGAGCAGTTCTTC	CASLERYYNEQFF	.	TRBJ2-1	13	TRBV5-6	.
TGTGCCAGCAGCTTAGTCATCGGGGAAGGGAACTATGGCTACACCTTC	CASSLVIGEGNYGYTF	.	TRBJ1-2	16	TRBV11-2	.
TGTGCCATCAGTGGTGGCAGGGGCCCTAACACTGAAGCTTTCTTT	CAISGGRGPNTEAFF	.	TRBJ1-1	15	TRBV10-3	.
TGTGCCAGCAGCCGGACAGTTGAAGCTTTCTTT	CASSRTVEAFF	.	TRBJ1-1	11	TRBV5-6	.
TGCGCCAGCAGCAGGGGGAACGAGCAGTACTTC	CASSRGNEQYF	.	TRBJ2-7	11	TRBV5-1	.
TGTGCCAGCAGCGTCCGGAGTTACACCGGGGAGCTGTTTTTT	CASSVRSYTGELFF	.	TRBJ2-2	14	TRBV9	.
TGTGCCAGCAGTTACGAGGGTGGGAACACTGAAGCTTTCTTT	CASSYEGGNTEAFF	.	TRBJ1-1	14	TRBV6-5	.
TGCGCCAGCAGCTTGGGGTCGGACAGTGAGCAGTTCTTC	CASSLGSDSEQFF	.	TRBJ2-1	13	TRBV5-1	.
TGTGCCAGCAGCACGCGGAAGCCGGAGTACAATGAGCAGTTCTTC	CASSTRKPEYNEQFF	.	TRBJ2-1	15	TRBV7-2	.